The clone carrying this T cell receptor (beta chain) was picked up many times. The antigen is undetermined. V was clipped by 5 bases and J by 6 bases, with 12 bases between them. CDR1 and CDR2 from the germline V gene are SGHRS and YFSETQ. This CDR3 contains 12 residues. This entry belongs to a study of CD8 T cells in ankylosing spondylitis. The study's findings and limits: Made up of eight highly homologous variants, a TCR beta motif appeared characteristic of ankylosing spondylitis blood.

Quantitative 5'-RACE was performed with molecular barcodes, and it yielded the TCR beta libraries. MiXCR, applied by TCRdb to the 5' RACE reads, yields one record per CDR3 protein. In the table there are about 750,000 distinct CDR3 sequences, 19% of which are singletons. The genes are TRBV5-1 and TRBJ2-7, with D perhaps given as TRBD1 or TRBD2 (5 bases each). Source material: blood, either unsorted or a sorted T cell fraction (not recorded which). The receptor's source is a male donor with ankylosing spondylitis. The CDR3 spells CASSRLGGEQYF. CDR3 sequence (DNA): TGCGCCAGCAGTAGGCTTGGGGGCGAGCAGTACTTC.